Sequencing of this T cell receptor (beta chain) was carried out in a study of T cell responses to AZD1222 COVID-19 vaccine. Study-level results: Spike was spanned by vaccine-associated CD4 TCRs, which were dominant at 160-218 and 743-854. Elevations in Spike-specific TCR breadth and depth followed administration of two AZD1222 doses.

In the case of this clone: What it binds is unknown.

Data came from immunoSEQ multiplex PCR; TCRdb stores just in-frame clones and leaves some out. The data contain approximately 130,000 clones, 90% of them seen just once; the ten biggest clones take up about 7%. Germline CDR1 reads SGHTA; CDR2 reads FQGTGA. The CDR3 contains 14 residues. J lost 7 bases, V lost 1 base, and 4 bases had no gene match. This clonotype was sampled from an adult in good health. J is TRBJ2-1 and V is TRBV7-3; TRBD2 matches 7 bases. The specimen was peripheral blood, collected on day 0 of AZD1222 vaccination. The CDR3 sequence: CASSLKRDRNEQFF. CDR3 bases: TGTGCCAGCAGCTTAAAGCGGGATCGGAATGAGCAGTTCTTC.